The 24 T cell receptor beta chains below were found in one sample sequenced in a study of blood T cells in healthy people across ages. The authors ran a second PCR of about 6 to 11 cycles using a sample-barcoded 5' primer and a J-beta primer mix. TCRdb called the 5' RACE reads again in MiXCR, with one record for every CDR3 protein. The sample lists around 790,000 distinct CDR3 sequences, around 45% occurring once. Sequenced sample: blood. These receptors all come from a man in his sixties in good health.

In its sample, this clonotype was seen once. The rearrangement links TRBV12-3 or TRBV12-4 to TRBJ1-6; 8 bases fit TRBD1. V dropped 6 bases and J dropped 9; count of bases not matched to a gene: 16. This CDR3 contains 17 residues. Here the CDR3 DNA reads TGTGCCAGCAGCCTAAAGTTGACAGGGGTTAAATTTTCACCCCTCCACTTT. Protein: CASSLKLTGVKFSPLHF.

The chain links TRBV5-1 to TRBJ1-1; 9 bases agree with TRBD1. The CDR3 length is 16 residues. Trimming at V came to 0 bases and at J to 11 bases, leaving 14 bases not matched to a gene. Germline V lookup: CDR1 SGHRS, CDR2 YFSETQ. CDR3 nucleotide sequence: TGCGCCAGCAGCTTGGAAACCGACAGGGGGGTTTGGAAGGCTTTCTTT. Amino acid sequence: CASSLETDRGVWKAFF. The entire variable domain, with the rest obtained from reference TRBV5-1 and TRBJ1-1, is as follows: KAGVTQTPRYLIKTRGQQVTLSCSPISGHRSVSWYQQTPGQGLQFLFEYFSETQRNKGNFPGRFSGRQFSNSRSEMNVSTLELGDSALYLCASSLETDRGVWKAFFGQGTRLTVV.

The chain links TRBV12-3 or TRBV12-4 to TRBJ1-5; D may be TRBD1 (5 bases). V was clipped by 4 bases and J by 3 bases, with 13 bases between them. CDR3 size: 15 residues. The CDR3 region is CASSSRAGNNQPQHF. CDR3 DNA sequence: TGTGCCAGCAGTTCCAGGGCAGGAAACAATCAGCCCCAGCATTTT.

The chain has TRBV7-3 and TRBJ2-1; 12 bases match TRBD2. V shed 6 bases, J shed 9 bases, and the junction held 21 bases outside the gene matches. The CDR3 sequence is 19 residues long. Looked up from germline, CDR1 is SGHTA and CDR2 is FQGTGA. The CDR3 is CASSSTSGGAWGVVGEQFF. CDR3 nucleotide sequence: TGTGCCAGCAGTTCGACTAGCGGGGGAGCGTGGGGGGTGGTCGGTGAGCAGTTCTTC.

The CDR3 sequence: CASSQASLAGGYQETQYF. Written as DNA, the CDR3 is TGTGCCAGCAGCCAAGCTTCACTAGCGGGGGGGTACCAAGAGACCCAGTACTTC. The chain combines TRBV14 with TRBJ2-5; 13 bases fit TRBD2. CDR3 length: 18 residues. The V and J ends lost 1 base and 0 bases, in that order; junction bases with no gene match: 5. Germline CDR1 SGHDN, CDR2 FVKESK.

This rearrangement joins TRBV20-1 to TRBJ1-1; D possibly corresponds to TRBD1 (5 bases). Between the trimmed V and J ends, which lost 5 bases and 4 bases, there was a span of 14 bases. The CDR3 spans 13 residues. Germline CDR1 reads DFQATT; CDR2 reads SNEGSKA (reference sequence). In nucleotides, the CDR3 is TGCAGTGCTGGTCAGGGTCGGGCCACTGAAGCTTTCTTT. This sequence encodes CSAGQGRATEAFF.

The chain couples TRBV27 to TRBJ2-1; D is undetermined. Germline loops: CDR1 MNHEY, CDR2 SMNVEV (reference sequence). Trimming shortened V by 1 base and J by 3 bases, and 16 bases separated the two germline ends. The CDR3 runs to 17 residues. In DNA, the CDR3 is TGTGCCAGCAGTTTATTGTCGATGACATCCGACTACAATGAGCAGTTCTTC. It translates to CASSLLSMTSDYNEQFF.

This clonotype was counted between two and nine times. The CDR3, as DNA: TGTGCCAGCACACTAGCGGGGGCAGAGACCCAGTACTTC. This translates into CASTLAGAETQYF. The chain joins TRBV7-2 to TRBJ2-5; the match to TRBD2 covers 11 bases. The length of the CDR3 is 13 residues. V dropped 7 bases and J dropped 4; count of bases not matched to a gene: 2. Germline CDR1 is SGHTA and CDR2 is FQGNSA. The full variable domain, completed using reference TRBV7-2 and TRBJ2-5, is GAGVSQSPSNKVTEKGKDVELRCDPISGHTALYWYRQSLGQGLEFLIYFQGNSAPDKSGLPSDRFSAERTGGSVSTLTIQRTQQEDSAVYLCASTLAGAETQYFGPGTRLLVL.

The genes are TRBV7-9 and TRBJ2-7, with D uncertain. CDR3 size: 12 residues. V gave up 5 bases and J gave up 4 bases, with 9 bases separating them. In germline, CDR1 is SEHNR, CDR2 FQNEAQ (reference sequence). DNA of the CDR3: TGTGCCAGCAGCGTCTCCGGTTACGAGCAGTACTTC. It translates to CASSVSGYEQYF.

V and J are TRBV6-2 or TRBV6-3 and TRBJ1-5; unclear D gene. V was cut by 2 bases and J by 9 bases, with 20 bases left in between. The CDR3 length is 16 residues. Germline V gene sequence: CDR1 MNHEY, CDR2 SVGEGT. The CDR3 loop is CASSYRREARVWPQHF. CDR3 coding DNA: TGTGCCAGCAGTTACCGGAGGGAGGCCCGCGTATGGCCCCAGCATTTT.

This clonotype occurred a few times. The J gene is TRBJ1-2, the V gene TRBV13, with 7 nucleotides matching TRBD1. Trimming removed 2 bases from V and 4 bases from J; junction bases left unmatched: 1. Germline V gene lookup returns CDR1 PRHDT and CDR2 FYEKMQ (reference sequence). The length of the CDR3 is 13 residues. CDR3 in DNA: TGTGCCAGCAGCTTAAACAGGGGCTATGGCTACACCTTC. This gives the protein CASSLNRGYGYTF.

For the CDR3, the DNA is TGTGCCAGCAGCACTAGGGTGACTAGCGACTTATTCACCGGGGAGCTGTTTTTT. Translated, it gives CASSTRVTSDLFTGELFF. This chain links TRBV7-6 with TRBJ2-2, with 8 bases fitting TRBD2. The CDR3 sequence is 18 residues long. With 5 bases clipped from V and 4 bases from J, the junction kept 15 bases outside the gene matches. The germline V gene encodes CDR1 SGHVS and CDR2 FNYEAQ.

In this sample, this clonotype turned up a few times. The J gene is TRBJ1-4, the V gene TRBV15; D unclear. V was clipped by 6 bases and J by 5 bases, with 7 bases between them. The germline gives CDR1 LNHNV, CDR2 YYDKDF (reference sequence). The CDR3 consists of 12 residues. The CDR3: CATSRKNEKLFF. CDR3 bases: TGTGCCACCAGTAGAAAGAATGAAAAACTGTTTTTT. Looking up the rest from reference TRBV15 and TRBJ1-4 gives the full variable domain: DAMVIQNPRYQVTQFGKPVTLSCSQTLNHNVMYWYQQKSSQAPKLLFHYYDKDFNNEADTPDNFQSRRPNTSFCFLDIRSPGLGDTAMYLCATSRKNEKLFFGSGTQLSVL.

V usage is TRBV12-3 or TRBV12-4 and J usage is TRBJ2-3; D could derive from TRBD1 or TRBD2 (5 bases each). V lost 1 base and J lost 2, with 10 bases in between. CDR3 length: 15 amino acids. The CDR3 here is CASSLERDPTDTQYF. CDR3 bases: TGTGCCAGCAGTTTAGAACGGGACCCCACAGATACGCAGTATTTT.

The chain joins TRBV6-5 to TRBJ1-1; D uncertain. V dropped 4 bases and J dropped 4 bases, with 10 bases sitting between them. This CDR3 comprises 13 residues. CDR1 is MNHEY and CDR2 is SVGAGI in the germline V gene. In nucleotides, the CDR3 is TGTGCCAGCAGTTTTCGACCTTCCACTGAAGCTTTCTTT. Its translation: CASSFRPSTEAFF.

The CDR3 bases are TGTGCCAGCACCTACCCCAGGGGGGCCAACGTCCTGACTTTC. This translates into CASTYPRGANVLTF. The rearrangement joins TRBV6-2 or TRBV6-3 to TRBJ2-6; D ambiguous. Germline V gene lookup returns CDR1 MNHEY and CDR2 SVGEGT. With 7 bases removed from V and 4 bases from J, the gap between germline ends came to 11 bases. This CDR3 has 14 amino acids.

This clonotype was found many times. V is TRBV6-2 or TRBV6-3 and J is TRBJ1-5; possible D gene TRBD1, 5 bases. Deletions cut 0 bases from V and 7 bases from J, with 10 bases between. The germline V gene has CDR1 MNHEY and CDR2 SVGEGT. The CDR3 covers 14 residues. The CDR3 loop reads CASSYSGGVQPQHF. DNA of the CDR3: TGTGCCAGCAGTTACTCCGGGGGGGTGCAGCCCCAGCATTTT.

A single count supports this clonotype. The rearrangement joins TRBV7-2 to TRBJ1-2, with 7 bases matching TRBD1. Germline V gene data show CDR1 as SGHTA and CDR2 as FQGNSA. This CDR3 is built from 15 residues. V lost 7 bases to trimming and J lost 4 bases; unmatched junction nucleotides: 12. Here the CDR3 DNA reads TGTGCCAGCAACCTTTCGACAGGGATGGCCTATGGCTACACCTTC. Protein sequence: CASNLSTGMAYGYTF.

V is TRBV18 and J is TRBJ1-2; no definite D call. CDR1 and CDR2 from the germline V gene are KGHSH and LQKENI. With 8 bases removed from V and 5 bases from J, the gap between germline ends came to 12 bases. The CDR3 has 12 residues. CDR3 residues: CASATAEYGYTF. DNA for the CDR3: TGTGCCAGCGCGACCGCAGAGTATGGCTACACCTTC.

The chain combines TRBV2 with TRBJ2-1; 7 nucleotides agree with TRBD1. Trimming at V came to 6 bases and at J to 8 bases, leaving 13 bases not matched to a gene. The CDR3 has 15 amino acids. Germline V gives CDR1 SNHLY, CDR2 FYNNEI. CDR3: CASSRQGGLGDEQFF. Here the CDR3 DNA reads TGTGCCAGCAGCAGACAGGGTGGCTTGGGGGATGAGCAGTTCTTC.

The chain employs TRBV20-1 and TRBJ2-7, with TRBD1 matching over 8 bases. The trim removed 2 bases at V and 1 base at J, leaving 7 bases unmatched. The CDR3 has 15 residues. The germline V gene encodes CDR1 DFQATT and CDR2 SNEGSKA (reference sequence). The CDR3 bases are TGCAGTGCTAGACCAGGACAGGGTGGTTCCTACGAGCAGTACTTC. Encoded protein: CSARPGQGGSYEQYF.

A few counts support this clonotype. The CDR3 DNA reads TGTGCCAGCAGTTACGGGCAGGGTGGCAATCAGCCCCAGCATTTT. This encodes CASSYGQGGNQPQHF. The genes are TRBV6-6 and TRBJ1-5, with a weak D call TRBD1 (5 bases). CDR3 length: 15 amino acids. The V gene lost 2 bases and the J gene lost 2 bases, with 10 bases spanning the gap. Germline CDR1 is MNHNY and CDR2 is SVGAGI (reference sequence).

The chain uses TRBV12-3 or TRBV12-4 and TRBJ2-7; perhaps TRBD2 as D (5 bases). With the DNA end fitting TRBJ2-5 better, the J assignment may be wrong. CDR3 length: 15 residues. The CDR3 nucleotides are TGTGCCAGCAGTTTCCGTGAAGGACTCGACGAGACCCAGTACTTC. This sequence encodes CASSFREGLDETQYF.

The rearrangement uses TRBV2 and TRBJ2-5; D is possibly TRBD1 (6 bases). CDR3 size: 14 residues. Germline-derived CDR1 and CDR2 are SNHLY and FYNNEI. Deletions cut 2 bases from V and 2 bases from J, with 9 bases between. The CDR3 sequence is CASSEITGQETQYF. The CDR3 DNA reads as TGTGCCAGCAGTGAAATAACAGGGCAAGAGACCCAGTACTTC.